This T cell receptor beta chain was obtained from a study of blood T cell repertoires in COVID-19. Data came from immunoSEQ multiplex PCR; TCRdb stores just in-frame clones and leaves some out. This table has approximately 270,000 clones, 70% to 90% appearing once. V lost 3 bases, J lost 4 bases, and 17 bases lay in between. This CDR3 contains 16 residues. In germline, CDR1 is SGHNT, CDR2 YYREEE (reference sequence). Grouping used clinical history reported by participants in a survey and questionnaire. Among Cohort 3 donors, those recovered had two negative PCRs, clearance, or symptom resolution. The V gene is TRBV5-4, the J gene TRBJ2-1; no definite D call. This clonotype was sampled from a woman aged 50 to 60 who had recovered from COVID-19. The specimen sequenced was PBMCs or T cells enriched from blood (not recorded which). CDR3 in DNA: TGTGCCAGCAGCTCACAGACCTCCTTAATTTACAATGAGCAGTTCTTC. Protein: CASSSQTSLIYNEQFF. Filled out from reference TRBV5-4 and TRBJ2-1, the complete variable domain reads ETGVTQSPTHLIKTRGQQVTLRCSSQSGHNTVSWYQQALGQGPQFIFQYYREEENGRGNFPPRFSGLQFPNYSSELNVNALELDDSALYLCASSSQTSLIYNEQFFGPGTRLTVL.